The rows below give T cell receptor beta chains drawn from one sample of a study of Ad26.COV2.S vaccination and SARS-CoV-2 variants. Data came from immunoSEQ multiplex PCR; TCRdb stores just in-frame clones and leaves some out. The table lists 380,000 or so clones, 88% of them singletons. The specimen comprised peripheral blood, sampled in a trial of Ad26.COV2.S vaccine versus placebo. All receptors derive from a person aged 18-60 years who received the Ad26.COV2.S COVID-19 vaccine or a placebo. The conserved cysteine and the conserved F or W are not part of the CDR3 here. The order of the fields is V gene, CDR3 length, J gene, CDR3 protein.

TRBV4-2	17	TRBJ2-2	ASSQGSGLAGRNTGELF
TRBV6-5	12	TRBJ1-2	ASSYGQATYGYT
TRBV2	13	TRBJ2-2	ASTGTGGNTGELF
TRBV7-7	13	TRBJ2-3	ASSLEGKRTDTQY
TRBV6-5	13	TRBJ2-7	ASSYIGGRDYEQY
TRBV24-1	13	TRBJ2-1	APPYLRDYYNEQF
TRBV28	13	TRBJ2-3	ASRASRGGTDTQY
TRBV19	13	TRBJ1-5	ASSIGQGSNQPQH
TRBV7-2	11	TRBJ1-1	ASSLYLTTEAF
TRBV11-2	15	TRBJ2-2	ASSSPGGLSNTGELF
TRBV7-3	10	TRBJ2-1	ASSPVGVEQF
TRBV14	15	TRBJ1-3	ASSQSVFSYSGNTIY
TRBV7-8	17	TRBJ2-1	ASSLARRIRTSGINEQF
TRBV30	10	TRBJ2-4	AWRSNQNIQY
TRBV29-1	18	TRBJ1-1	SVGRTGAPRSGGWDTEAF
TRBV6-2/TRBV6-3	15	TRBJ1-4	ASSPGQGTSTNEKLF
TRBV15	13	TRBJ1-1	ATSRVVQLNTEAF
TRBV9	12	TRBJ2-3	ASSPGGYTDTQY
TRBV6-5	12	TRBJ1-2	ASSYSAGGDGYT
TRBV3-1/TRBV3-2	9	TRBJ1-1	ASSLGREAF
TRBV18	13	TRBJ2-7	ASSPDRQSSYEQY
TRBV5-8	13	TRBJ2-5	ASSFGTGSLETQY